These 20 T cell receptor beta chains were all obtained from the same sample, sequenced in a study of cytomegalovirus exposure and HLA in healthy donors. Primers included in the PCR were 60 Vbeta and 13 Jbeta primers. This table comes from immunoSEQ multiplex PCR, and its TCRdb copy is limited to in-frame clones, with some not included. Among 95,000 to 150,000 clones, less than 85% were seen once, and the ten largest hold approximately 10%. Sequencing was performed on PBMCs. Source of these receptors: a man aged 25-40 years in good health and CMV-seropositive.

The V and J genes are TRBV29-1 and TRBJ2-2; weak D call: TRBD2 (7 bases). The CDR3 consists of 15 residues. Germline assignment: CDR1 SQVTM and CDR2 ANQGSEA. The germline V and J ends were trimmed by 5 bases and 6 bases, with 19 bases remaining between them. The CDR3 DNA reads TGCAGCGTTATGGAGGGGGGGGATCGGGCCGGGGAGCTGTTTTTT. This gives the protein CSVMEGGDRAGELFF.

This clone is medium-sized (0.01 to 0.1%) in the sample. The same CDR3 can be traced to other DNA sequences in this sample. This chain connects TRBV29-1 to TRBJ1-2, with no clear D. V shed 2 bases and J shed 8 bases, with 9 bases lying between them. The germline CDR1 and CDR2 sequences are SQVTM and ANQGSEA. This CDR3 is built from 11 residues. CDR3 DNA sequence: TGCAGCGTTGAACGGTCTATGGGCTACACCTTC. The encoded protein is CSVERSMGYTF.

This clone was observed a handful of times. The chain employs TRBV2 and TRBJ2-5; a weak D match, TRBD1 (5 bases). The V gene's germline CDR1 is SNHLY and CDR2 FYNNEI. V shed 7 bases and J shed 5 bases, with 11 bases lying between them. CDR3 length: 12 residues. CDR3 coding DNA: TGTGCCAGCACAGGGCTGGAGGAGACCCAGTACTTC. Amino acid sequence: CASTGLEETQYF.

J is TRBJ1-1 and V is TRBV9, with D uncertain. V lost 0 bases, J lost 7 bases, and 13 bases lay in between. This CDR3 contains 14 residues. The germline CDR1 and CDR2 sequences are SGDLS and YYNGEE. CDR3 nucleotides: TGTGCCAGCAGCGTAGAAAGAACCCGCGTTGAAGCTTTCTTT. The encoded protein is CASSVERTRVEAFF.

This clone was counted a few times. The chain is built from TRBV6-1 and TRBJ1-2, with 7 nucleotides matching TRBD1. With 4 bases clipped from V and 4 bases from J, the junction kept 9 bases outside the gene matches. The CDR3 has 15 amino acids. Per germline, CDR1 MNHNS and CDR2 SASEGT. CDR3 sequence: CASSVQRQGGYGYTF. In nucleotides, the CDR3 is TGTGCCAGCAGTGTCCAAAGACAGGGCGGCTATGGCTACACCTTC.

The chain employs TRBV5-1 and TRBJ1-6; 8 bases agree with TRBD1. The CDR3 consists of 15 residues. CDR1 and CDR2 (germline): SGHRS, YFSETQ. The trim removed 4 bases at V and 8 bases at J, leaving 8 bases unmatched. The CDR3 spells CASSAGQGAHSPLHF. The DNA of the CDR3 is TGCGCCAGCAGCGCAGGACAGGGCGCCCATTCACCCCTCCACTTT.

In the case of this clone: The germline gene is not matched at one end of the junction; a read error may be the cause. The J gene is TRBJ1-1, the V gene TRBV10-3, with 9 bases that match TRBD1. This CDR3 is 14 amino acids long. Germline CDR1 ENHRY, CDR2 SYGVKD. The CDR3 spells CASSRDRANTEAFF. CDR3 nucleotides: TGTGCCAGCAGTCGGGACAGGGCCAACACTGAAGCTTTCTTT.

This chain joins TRBV19 and TRBJ2-3; 9 nucleotides agree with TRBD2. With 1 base clipped from V and 1 base from J, the junction kept 6 bases outside the gene matches. Germline CDR1 LNHDA, CDR2 SQIVND (reference sequence). This CDR3 contains 17 residues. The DNA of the CDR3 is TGTGCCAGTAGTATAGTTAGTAGCGGGGGAGGCACAGATACGCAGTATTTT. Protein: CASSIVSSGGGTDTQYF.

V usage is TRBV7-2 and J usage is TRBJ2-3, with TRBD2 identical over 10 bases. Germline V gene data show CDR1 as SGHTA and CDR2 as FQGNSA. CDR3 size: 15 residues. V was pared by 5 bases and J by 3 bases, with 5 bases of the junction left unmatched. This chain's CDR3 is CASSPLAGETDTQYF. DNA of the CDR3: TGTGCCAGCAGCCCCCTAGCGGGGGAAACAGATACGCAGTATTTT.

The J gene is TRBJ1-1, the V gene TRBV5-4, with 7 bases fitting TRBD1. The CDR3 consists of 14 residues. In germline, CDR1 is SGHNT, CDR2 YYREEE (reference sequence). The junction had 3 bases not matched to a gene; V was cut back by 4 bases and J by 0 bases. CDR3 in DNA: TGTGCCAGCAGCCTAACAGGGGTGAACACTGAAGCTTTCTTT. This translates into CASSLTGVNTEAFF.

In regard to this clone: The sample contains more than one DNA sequence encoding this CDR3. The chain recombines TRBV5-1 with TRBJ1-1; D is possibly TRBD1 (5 bases). The germline V gene has CDR1 SGHRS and CDR2 YFSETQ. This CDR3 spans 13 amino acids. The V end was cut by 1 base, the J end by 4 bases, with 8 bases between. The CDR3 protein is CASSLRGGTEAFF. CDR3 nucleotides: TGCGCCAGCAGCTTGCGGGGGGGCACTGAAGCTTTCTTT.

This chain uses TRBV6-1 with TRBJ1-2; tentative D call: TRBD1 (5 bases). Per germline, CDR1 MNHNS and CDR2 SASEGT. V lost 2 bases and J lost 4, with 17 bases in between. This CDR3 has 16 amino acids. DNA for the CDR3: TGTGCCAGCAGTGAATCGGTAAGGGGCCTGGTCTATGGCTACACCTTC. Translating it yields CASSESVRGLVYGYTF.

The rearrangement uses TRBV5-6 and TRBJ2-1; 9 nucleotides line up with TRBD1. The CDR3 sequence is 17 residues long. CDR1 and CDR2 (germline): SGHDT, YYEEEE. V shed 3 bases, J shed 3 bases, and the junction held 10 bases outside the gene matches. The CDR3 here is CASSWGSGTGHYNEQFF. The DNA for the CDR3 is TGTGCCAGCAGCTGGGGCTCCGGGACAGGGCACTACAATGAGCAGTTCTTC.

The rearrangement links TRBV28 to TRBJ1-4, with 7 bases lining up with TRBD1. Germline loops: CDR1 MDHEN, CDR2 SYDVKM. The CDR3 extends over 14 amino acids. V lost 7 bases and J lost 4; bases outside the gene matches: 6. CDR3 sequence reads: CASTLQGHNEKLFF. As DNA, the CDR3 is TGTGCCAGCACCTTACAGGGGCATAATGAAAAACTGTTTTTT.

This chain joins TRBV6-5 and TRBJ2-3; no clear D. V was cut by 0 bases and J by 2 bases, with 9 bases left in between. Germline V lookup: CDR1 MNHEY, CDR2 SVGAGI. This CDR3 has 15 residues. In DNA form, the CDR3 reads TGTGCCAGCAGTTACTCGAACCCAGACACAGATACGCAGTATTTT. It is translated as CASSYSNPDTDTQYF.

V gene TRBV18 combines with J gene TRBJ1-4; D is possibly TRBD1 (5 bases). Germline V gene sequence: CDR1 KGHSH, CDR2 LQKENI. The CDR3 spans 15 residues. V dropped 1 base and J dropped 5 bases, with 11 bases sitting between them. In DNA form, the CDR3 reads TGTGCCAGCTCACCACAGGGGCAGCGAAATGAAAAACTGTTTTTT. It yields the protein CASSPQGQRNEKLFF.

The V gene is TRBV30, the J gene TRBJ1-6; maybe TRBD1 (6 bases). Per germline, CDR1 GTSNPN and CDR2 SVGIG (reference sequence). V was shortened by 2 bases and J by 9 bases, with 14 bases between the two germline ends. There are 14 residues in the CDR3. CDR3 sequence (DNA): TGTGCCTGGAGTCGGGACACCGCTACTTCACCCCTCCACTTT. It encodes CAWSRDTATSPLHF.

V is TRBV18 and J is TRBJ1-5; maybe TRBD1 (6 bases). There are 15 residues in the CDR3. The germline V gene encodes CDR1 KGHSH and CDR2 LQKENI. Deletions cut 4 bases from V and 5 bases from J, with 15 bases between. The CDR3 protein is CASSRTGTLDQPQHF. CDR3 DNA: TGTGCCAGCTCACGCACAGGGACCCTGGATCAGCCCCAGCATTTT. Full variable domain (rest looked up from reference TRBV18 and TRBJ1-5): NAGVMQNPRHLVRRRGQEARLRCSPMKGHSHVYWYRQLPEEGLKFMVYLQKENIIDESGMPKERFSAEFPKEGPSILRIQQVVRGDSAAYFCASSRTGTLDQPQHFGDGTRLSIL.

The chain recombines TRBV5-1 with TRBJ2-7; 11 bases are shared with TRBD1. The V gene's germline CDR1 is SGHRS and CDR2 YFSETQ. V trimming: 3 bases; J trimming: 4 bases; junction bases outside the gene matches: 3. This CDR3 has 14 residues. The CDR3 region is CASSWTGGEYEQYF. For the CDR3, the DNA is TGCGCCAGCAGCTGGACAGGGGGCGAGTACGAGCAGTACTTC.

J is TRBJ2-2 and V is TRBV28; 9 nucleotides agree with TRBD2. The germline V gene encodes CDR1 MDHEN and CDR2 SYDVKM. The CDR3 consists of 16 residues. With 0 bases clipped from V and 5 bases from J, the junction kept 4 bases outside the gene matches. The CDR3 protein is CASSLWGSGGTGELFF. The CDR3 nucleotides are TGTGCCAGCAGTTTATGGGGGAGCGGGGGGACCGGGGAGCTGTTTTTT. The whole variable domain, filled in from reference TRBV28 and TRBJ2-2, reads DVKVTQSSRYLVKRTGEKVFLECVQDMDHENMFWYRQDPGLGLRLIYFSYDVKMKEKGDIPEGYSVSREKKERFSLILESASTNQTSMYLCASSLWGSGGTGELFFGEGSRLTVL.